One sample yielded the 22 T cell receptor beta chains listed below, sequenced in a study of T cell changes during pregnancy in multiple sclerosis. The protocol was immunoSEQ multiplex PCR, while the TCRdb copy is restricted to in-frame clones and leaves out a portion. The profile covers about 39,000 clones, with 91% appearing a single time and approximately 2% taken by the ten largest. Sequencing was performed on CD4+ T cells from peripheral blood mononuclear cells, taken after pregnancy. All receptors come from a female donor in good health, enrolled as a control in a pregnancy study.

This chain joins TRBV7-6 and TRBJ2-7; D is possibly TRBD2 (5 bases). The CDR3 is 15 residues long. V was trimmed by 5 bases and J by 6 bases, leaving 20 bases between them. Germline CDR1 is SGHVS and CDR2 is FNYEAQ. The CDR3 DNA is TGTGCCAGCAGCCCGGGGATGGGCAAGGGAAGCGAGCAGTACTTC. This gives the protein CASSPGMGKGSEQYF. The variable domain in full, completed from reference TRBV7-6 and TRBJ2-7, reads GAGVSQSPRYKVTKRGQDVALRCDPISGHVSLYWYRQALGQGPEFLTYFNYEAQQDKSGLPNDRFSAERPEGSISTLTIQRTEQRDSAMYRCASSPGMGKGSEQYFGPGTRLTVT.

This chain joins TRBV6-6 and TRBJ2-5; 8 positions match TRBD2. CDR1 is MNHNY and CDR2 is SVGAGI in the germline V gene (reference sequence). The CDR3 covers 14 residues. J gave up 5 bases and V 8 bases, and 10 bases lay outside the gene matches. The CDR3 region has the DNA TGTGCCAGCGGCCCGGGGACTAGGGGTGAGACCCAGTACTTC. Translating gives CASGPGTRGETQYF.

J is TRBJ1-5 and V is TRBV5-8; no clear D. This CDR3 comprises 15 residues. V was clipped by 2 bases and J by 3 bases, with 12 bases between them. The germline V gene has CDR1 SGHTS and CDR2 YDEGEE. CDR3 protein: CASSFGTAYNQPQHF. The CDR3 DNA reads as TGTGCCAGCAGCTTCGGCACAGCCTACAATCAGCCCCAGCATTTT.

This rearrangement joins TRBV6-5 to TRBJ1-2; D gene uncertain. CDR1 is MNHEY and CDR2 is SVGAGI in the germline V gene. The CDR3 is 13 amino acids. The germline V and J ends were trimmed by 1 base and 8 bases, with 11 bases remaining between them. The CDR3 reads CASSYWQAGGYTF. The CDR3 DNA follows: TGTGCCAGCAGTTACTGGCAGGCGGGGGGCTACACCTTC.

The rearrangement uses TRBV28 and TRBJ2-5; D call uncertain. The CDR3 covers 11 residues. The germline gives CDR1 MDHEN, CDR2 SYDVKM. V gave up 6 bases and J gave up 5 bases, with 7 bases separating them. The chain's CDR3 is CASRVRETQYF. The CDR3 nucleotides are TGTGCCAGCAGAGTACGGGAGACCCAGTACTTC.

The genes are TRBV7-2 and TRBJ2-3, with 9 bases aligning to TRBD2. Looked up from germline, CDR1 is SGHTA and CDR2 is FQGNSA. The CDR3 totals 16 residues. V was clipped by 7 bases and J by 4 bases; unmatched bases: 12. CDR3 nucleotides: TGTGCCAGCAATCGGTGGGGGCGGGGGGGCCCAGATACGCAGTATTTT. Translation gives CASNRWGRGGPDTQYF.

The rearrangement uses TRBV28 and TRBJ2-1; 7 nucleotides align to TRBD2. The CDR3 totals 15 residues. The germline V gene has CDR1 MDHEN and CDR2 SYDVKM. The trim removed 5 bases at V and 4 bases at J, leaving 8 bases unmatched. The CDR3 DNA follows: TGTGCCAGCAGTGGACTTGGGGGGGGTTACAATGAGCAGTTCTTC. It translates to CASSGLGGGYNEQFF.

V and J are TRBV18 and TRBJ1-4, with 7 bases fitting TRBD1. This CDR3 has 18 residues. Trimming took 6 bases from V and 3 from J; bases not matched to a gene: 16. Germline CDR1 reads KGHSH; CDR2 reads LQKENI. The CDR3 protein is CASSLLMIGGAANEKLFF. The CDR3 DNA sequence: TGTGCCAGCTCCCTCCTGATGATAGGGGGCGCGGCTAATGAAAAACTGTTTTTT.

The V and J genes are TRBV4-1 and TRBJ2-7; 7 bases line up with TRBD1. Germline V gene sequence: CDR1 MGHRA, CDR2 YSYEKL. V trimming: 3 bases; J trimming: 3 bases; junction bases outside the gene matches: 2. This CDR3 has 13 residues. The chain's CDR3 is CASSHAGGYEQYF. As DNA, the CDR3 is TGCGCCAGCAGCCACGCAGGGGGCTACGAGCAGTACTTC.

The chain carries TRBV23-1 and TRBJ2-7; 12 bases align to TRBD2. TRBV23-1 is assigned to the ORF class and has an uncertain function. The CDR3 sequence is 17 residues long. J gave up 0 bases and V 4 bases, and 7 bases lay outside the gene matches. This CDR3 reads CASSLTGLAGHSYEQYF. In nucleotides, the CDR3 is TGCGCCAGCAGTCTAACCGGACTAGCGGGGCACTCCTACGAGCAGTACTTC.

The V gene is TRBV7-9, the J gene TRBJ1-5, with 7 bases lining up with TRBD1. The CDR3 consists of 15 residues. J was trimmed by 7 bases and V by 2 bases; bases with no gene match: 8. The V gene's germline CDR1 is SEHNR and CDR2 FQNEAQ (reference sequence). CDR3 in amino acids: CASSLSNAGGQPQHF. In nucleotides, the CDR3 is TGTGCCAGCAGCTTATCTAACGCAGGGGGACAGCCCCAGCATTTT.

V and J are TRBV19 and TRBJ1-2; 9 positions match TRBD1. The CDR3 is 14 residues long. The germline V gene encodes CDR1 LNHDA and CDR2 SQIVND (reference sequence). V was clipped by 7 bases and J by 6 bases; unmatched bases: 9. CDR3 sequence reads: CASTGDRDGNGYTF. CDR3 sequence (DNA): TGTGCCAGTACCGGGGACAGGGACGGGAATGGCTACACCTTC.

The chain links TRBV4-2 to TRBJ2-1; TRBD2 matches 7 bases. Germline V gives CDR1 LGHNA, CDR2 YNFKEQ. Losses at the gene ends were 0 bases for V and 4 bases for J; bases not matched to a gene: 6. CDR3 length: 16 residues. CDR3 sequence reads: CASSQDLAAIYNEQFF. CDR3 nucleotides: TGTGCCAGCAGCCAAGATCTAGCGGCGATTTACAATGAGCAGTTCTTC.

The genes are TRBV10-3 and TRBJ2-3, with 11 positions matching TRBD1. The CDR3 is made up of 14 amino acids. Losses at the gene ends were 6 bases for V and 6 bases for J; bases not matched to a gene: 5. CDR1 and CDR2 from the germline V gene are ENHRY and SYGVKD. This CDR3 reads CAIREDRGRDTQYF. CDR3 coding DNA: TGTGCCATCAGGGAGGACAGGGGGCGCGATACGCAGTATTTT.

The chain combines TRBV27 with TRBJ2-7, with 13 nucleotides matching TRBD2. V gave up 5 bases and J gave up 5 bases; unmatched junction bases: 12. Germline-derived CDR1 and CDR2 are MNHEY and SMNVEV (reference sequence). This CDR3 has 17 amino acids. DNA of the CDR3: TGTGCCAGCAGTCCCTTACTTTCCGGGACTAGCGGGAACGAGCAGTACTTC. Translation gives CASSPLLSGTSGNEQYF.

The chain uses TRBV28 and TRBJ1-1; D perhaps matches TRBD1 (6 bases). Germline V gives CDR1 MDHEN, CDR2 SYDVKM. V lost 6 bases and J lost 4, with 18 bases in between. The CDR3 covers 15 residues. The CDR3 is CASSPRSGVITEAFF. The CDR3, as DNA: TGTGCCAGCAGCCCCCGATCAGGGGTGATCACTGAAGCTTTCTTT.

The chain combines TRBV11-2 with TRBJ2-7; 13 nucleotides line up with TRBD2. V lost 4 bases and J lost 4; bases outside the gene matches: 4. The CDR3 has 15 amino acids. The germline V gene has CDR1 SGHAT and CDR2 FQNNGV. DNA of the CDR3: TGTGCCAGCAGCTCTACTAGCGGGGGGGCTTACGAGCAGTACTTC. This sequence encodes CASSSTSGGAYEQYF.

The genes are TRBV7-9 and TRBJ1-1; 7 positions match TRBD1. Trimming cost V 5 bases and J 1 base; bases outside gene matches: 4. The CDR3 consists of 14 residues. Germline V CDR1 and CDR2: SEHNR, FQNEAQ (reference sequence). The CDR3, as DNA: TGTGCCAGCAGCCCCGGGACAGAGAACACTGAAGCTTTCTTT. Translated: CASSPGTENTEAFF.

The chain combines TRBV5-1 with TRBJ1-2, with D tentatively TRBD1 (6 bases). V lost 2 bases and J 8 bases, leaving 22 bases between the germline ends. The CDR3 totals 16 residues. Germline CDR1 SGHRS, CDR2 YFSETQ. The CDR3 region has the DNA TGCGCCAGCAGCTTCTTCGACAGGAGCCAACTGGGGGGCTACACCTTC. Its translation: CASSFFDRSQLGGYTF. The whole variable domain, remainder taken from reference TRBV5-1 and TRBJ1-2, is KAGVTQTPRYLIKTRGQQVTLSCSPISGHRSVSWYQQTPGQGLQFLFEYFSETQRNKGNFPGRFSGRQFSNSRSEMNVSTLELGDSALYLCASSFFDRSQLGGYTFGSGTRLTVV.

The chain carries TRBV11-3 and TRBJ2-1; TRBD2 matches 9 bases. There are 15 residues in the CDR3. Germline CDR1 SGHNT, CDR2 YENEEA. The trim removed 2 bases at V and 6 bases at J, leaving 5 bases unmatched. CDR3 region: CASSLIAGVGNEQFF. In DNA, the CDR3 is TGTGCCAGCAGCTTAATAGCGGGAGTCGGCAATGAGCAGTTCTTC.

A single count supports this clone. The chain has TRBV30 and TRBJ2-7; tentatively, D is TRBD2 (6 bases). The CDR3 has 11 amino acids. CDR1 and CDR2 from the germline V gene are GTSNPN and SVGIG (reference sequence). With 2 bases removed from V and 5 bases from J, the gap between germline ends came to 7 bases. Written as DNA, the CDR3 is TGTGCCTGGAGTATAGCGGACGAGCAGTACTTC. Residues: CAWSIADEQYF. The full variable domain, its missing parts supplied by reference TRBV30 and TRBJ2-7, is SQTIHQWPATLVQPVGSPLSLECTVEGTSNPNLYWYRQAAGRGLQLLFYSVGIGQISSEVPQNLSASRPQDRQFILSSKKLLLSDSGFYLCAWSIADEQYFGPGTRLTVT.

This clone appeared a single time. The chain joins TRBV4-3 to TRBJ2-4; TRBD2 might be the D (6 bases). CDR3 size: 17 residues. The germline V gene has CDR1 LGHNA and CDR2 YSLEER. With 1 base removed from V and 2 bases from J, the gap between germline ends came to 15 bases. CDR3 DNA sequence: TGCGCCAGCAGCCAAGTGAACGGGAGAGTAACCAAAAACATTCAGTACTTC. Translated: CASSQVNGRVTKNIQYF.